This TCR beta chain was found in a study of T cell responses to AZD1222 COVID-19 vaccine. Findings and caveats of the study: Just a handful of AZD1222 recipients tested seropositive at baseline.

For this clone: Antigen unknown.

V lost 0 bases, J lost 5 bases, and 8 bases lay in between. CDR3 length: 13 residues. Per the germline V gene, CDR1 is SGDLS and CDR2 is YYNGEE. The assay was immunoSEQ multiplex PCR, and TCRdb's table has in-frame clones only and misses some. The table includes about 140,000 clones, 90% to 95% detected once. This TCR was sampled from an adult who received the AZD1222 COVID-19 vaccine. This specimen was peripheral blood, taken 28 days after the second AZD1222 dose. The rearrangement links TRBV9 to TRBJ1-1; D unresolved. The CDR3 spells CASSVGGTTEAFF. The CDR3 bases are TGTGCCAGCAGCGTAGGGGGAACGACTGAAGCTTTCTTT.